Following are 32 T cell receptor beta chains from one sample sequenced in a study of long-term antiretroviral therapy in people with HIV. Assay version v3.0 of immunoSEQ was used, and it was run at survey level. The protocol was immunoSEQ multiplex PCR, while the TCRdb copy is restricted to in-frame clones and leaves out a portion. The table shows 20,000 to 25,000 clones, with 80% to 85% occurring only once. The sample consisted of unsorted PBMCs, taken 0.2 years after starting antiretroviral therapy. All receptors derive from a woman in her twenties or thirties with HIV.

This clone was detected a few times. The V call is TRBV6-5, the J call TRBJ1-5; no reliable D call. With 8 bases removed from V and 5 bases from J, the gap between germline ends came to 4 bases. This CDR3 has 10 amino acids. Germline V gene lookup returns CDR1 MNHEY and CDR2 SVGAGI. The CDR3 loop is CASGDQPQHF. The CDR3 coding sequence is TGTGCCAGCGGGGATCAGCCCCAGCATTTT.

CDR3 DNA sequence: TGTGCCATCAGTGACAGGGGGGAGGGCTACACCTTC. It yields the protein CAISDRGEGYTF. The gene calls are TRBV10-3 and TRBJ1-2, with 7 positions matching TRBD1. The CDR3 sequence is 12 residues long. The V gene end was trimmed by 3 bases and the J gene end by 8 bases; junction bases not matched to a gene: 3. Per germline, CDR1 ENHRY and CDR2 SYGVKD.

Written as DNA, the CDR3 is TGTGCCAGCAGCATATCAGGGGAAGAGACCCAGTACTTC. Encoded protein: CASSISGEETQYF. This chain uses TRBV25-1 with TRBJ2-5; D may be TRBD1 (6 bases). CDR3 size: 13 residues. Germline V gives CDR1 MGHDK, CDR2 SYGVNS. V was clipped by 6 bases and J by 3 bases, with 11 bases between them.

J is TRBJ1-2 and V is TRBV29-1; 9 bases fit TRBD1. V lost 8 bases, J lost 8 bases, and 6 bases stayed unmatched. Germline V gene data show CDR1 as SQVTM and CDR2 as ANQGSEA. There are 11 residues in the CDR3. The CDR3 protein is CSSRTGAGYTF. CDR3 bases: TGCAGCAGTCGGACAGGGGCCGGCTACACCTTC.

The chain couples TRBV6-6 to TRBJ2-7; perhaps TRBD2 as D (5 bases). Germline loops: CDR1 MNHNY, CDR2 SVGAGI (reference sequence). The CDR3 runs to 13 residues. V was cut by 5 bases and J by 6 bases, with 14 bases left in between. The DNA for the CDR3 is TGTGCCAGCAGTAGACGGGAAGAGGGCGAGCAGTACTTC. Protein product: CASSRREEGEQYF.

This chain joins TRBV4-2 and TRBJ1-2, with D uncertain. CDR3 size: 15 residues. CDR1 and CDR2 (germline): LGHNA, YNFKEQ. V lost 4 bases and J lost 4, with 16 bases in between. CDR3 in amino acids: CASSPGETGTYGYTF. CDR3 nucleotides: TGTGCCAGCAGCCCCGGGGAGACGGGAACCTATGGCTACACCTTC.

The J gene is TRBJ2-4, the V gene TRBV19, with D perhaps matching TRBD1 or TRBD2 (5 bases each). This CDR3 is built from 16 residues. Deletions cut 0 bases from V and 10 bases from J, with 19 bases between. Germline lookup yields CDR1 LNHDA and CDR2 SQIVND (reference sequence). The chain's CDR3 is CASSIDLAVPRGIQYF. The DNA of the CDR3 is TGTGCCAGTAGTATAGATTTGGCAGTCCCGAGGGGTATTCAGTACTTC.

The chain carries TRBV4-1 and TRBJ2-2; D remains unclear. The length of the CDR3 is 14 residues. Trimming left V 4 bases short and J 4 bases short, with 10 bases between. Germline CDR1 and CDR2: MGHRA and YSYEKL. The CDR3 nucleotides are TGCGCCAGCAGCCTGCAGGAGCTCACCGGGGAGCTGTTTTTT. Its protein is CASSLQELTGELFF.

The DNA for the CDR3 is TGTGCCAGCAACGAACTAGCAAGACAAGAGACCCAGTACTTC. Its translation: CASNELARQETQYF. The genes are TRBV28 and TRBJ2-5, with D possibly being TRBD2 (6 bases). This CDR3 has 14 residues. V dropped 7 bases and J dropped 2 bases, with 14 bases sitting between them. CDR1 and CDR2 (germline): MDHEN, SYDVKM. Looking up the rest from reference TRBV28 and TRBJ2-5 gives the full variable domain: DVKVTQSSRYLVKRTGEKVFLECVQDMDHENMFWYRQDPGLGLRLIYFSYDVKMKEKGDIPEGYSVSREKKERFSLILESASTNQTSMYLCASNELARQETQYFGPGTRLLVL.

The gene calls are TRBV10-3 and TRBJ1-1; D not certain. The V and J ends lost 6 bases and 6 bases respectively, with 17 bases between them. CDR3 length: 14 amino acids. The germline V gene has CDR1 ENHRY and CDR2 SYGVKD. The CDR3, as DNA: TGTGCCATCAGCGAGAGAGATGGACGGGCTGAAGCTTTCTTT. This encodes CAISERDGRAEAFF.

The chain carries TRBV5-1 and TRBJ1-4; D possibly corresponds to TRBD1 (5 bases). Germline loops: CDR1 SGHRS, CDR2 YFSETQ. The CDR3 extends over 14 amino acids. V lost 1 base and J 6 bases, leaving 10 bases between the germline ends. CDR3 sequence: CASSLFGGDEKLFF. Here the CDR3 DNA reads TGCGCCAGCAGCTTGTTCGGGGGTGATGAAAAACTGTTTTTT.

The gene calls are TRBV19 and TRBJ2-1; D gene unclear. V was cut by 3 bases and J by 4 bases, with 16 bases left in between. The germline CDR1 and CDR2 sequences are LNHDA and SQIVND (reference sequence). The CDR3 contains 16 residues. The CDR3 DNA sequence: TGTGCCAGTAGTATGCGCGTTCAAAGTCGGTACAATGAGCAGTTCTTC. It is translated as CASSMRVQSRYNEQFF.

This sequence joins TRBV5-1 and TRBJ2-5; D perhaps matches TRBD1 (6 bases). The DNA matches TRBJ2-7 better at its end, which makes the J call doubtful. Looked up from germline, CDR1 is SGHRS and CDR2 is YFSETQ. This CDR3 is built from 16 residues. CDR3 region: CASSSRLGGQQGEQYF. The CDR3 DNA reads TGCGCCAGCAGCTCCCGGTTAGGGGGTCAACAGGGCGAGCAGTACTTC.

For the CDR3, the DNA is TGCGCCAGCAGCTCCGACAGCAGCTACACCTTC. Amino acid sequence: CASSSDSSYTF. The V and J genes are TRBV5-1 and TRBJ1-2, with D maybe TRBD1 (5 bases). Looked up from germline, CDR1 is SGHRS and CDR2 is YFSETQ. This CDR3 has 11 amino acids. V lost 3 bases and J 9 bases, leaving 9 bases between the germline ends.

The chain joins TRBV19 to TRBJ1-2; D is unclear. The germline V and J ends were trimmed by 3 bases and 4 bases, with 9 bases remaining between them. Germline V CDR1 and CDR2: LNHDA, SQIVND (reference sequence). There are 13 residues in the CDR3. The CDR3 bases are TGTGCCAGTAGTATGGGCTCCACCTATGGCTACACCTTC. It specifies CASSMGSTYGYTF.

The chain employs TRBV30 and TRBJ2-2; tentative D call: TRBD2 (7 bases). With 6 bases removed from V and 6 bases from J, the gap between germline ends came to 17 bases. The CDR3 has 14 residues. Germline CDR1 is GTSNPN and CDR2 is SVGIG (reference sequence). This chain's CDR3 is CACHAGAYAGELFF. The CDR3 coding sequence is TGTGCCTGTCATGCGGGGGCCTACGCCGGGGAGCTGTTTTTT.

The chain carries TRBV2 and TRBJ2-7; possibly TRBD1 for D (5 bases). The CDR3 length is 15 residues. Germline V gives CDR1 SNHLY, CDR2 FYNNEI. V was shortened by 6 bases and J by 0 bases, with 15 bases between the two germline ends. The CDR3 is CASRTDSPSSYEQYV. The CDR3 DNA sequence: TGTGCCAGCAGGACCGACAGTCCAAGCTCCTACGAGCAGTACGTC.

This clone occurred a few times. V and J are TRBV2 and TRBJ2-1, with 7 positions matching TRBD1. V lost 6 bases, J lost 2 bases, and 7 bases stayed unmatched. CDR1 and CDR2 from the germline V gene are SNHLY and FYNNEI. The CDR3 extends over 15 amino acids. In nucleotides, the CDR3 is TGTGCCAGCAGGACAGGGAGAAGTGCCTACAATGAGCAGTTCTTC. Protein sequence: CASRTGRSAYNEQFF.

The V gene is TRBV5-1, the J gene TRBJ2-7; 7 bases map to TRBD1. This CDR3 has 17 residues. Germline V lookup: CDR1 SGHRS, CDR2 YFSETQ. J was trimmed by 3 bases and V by 4 bases; bases with no gene match: 16. The CDR3 DNA reads TGCGCCAGCAGCCGTGGGATACCCGGGACAGTTAACTACGAGCAGTACGTC. It encodes CASSRGIPGTVNYEQYV.

The chain joins TRBV30 to TRBJ1-6; no clear D gene. There are 14 residues in the CDR3. The V gene's germline CDR1 is GTSNPN and CDR2 SVGIG (reference sequence). Trimming took 0 bases from V and 10 from J, leaving 13 bases between them. CDR3 protein: CAWSVLTDSSPLHF. CDR3 bases: TGTGCCTGGAGTGTACTAACAGACTCATCACCCCTCCACTTT.

The V gene is TRBV18, the J gene TRBJ2-3; D is possibly TRBD2 (7 bases). The germline V gene has CDR1 KGHSH and CDR2 LQKENI. Trimming cost V 11 bases and J 4 bases, with 25 bases left between them. This CDR3 region has 16 residues. This chain's CDR3 is CASPSRAGHLSDTQYF. CDR3 coding DNA: TGTGCCTCCCCCTCCCGAGCGGGACACCTCTCAGATACGCAGTATTTT.

This chain uses TRBV25-1 with TRBJ2-5, with D possibly being TRBD1 (5 bases). V shed 2 bases and J shed 4 bases, with 17 bases lying between them. CDR1 is MGHDK and CDR2 is SYGVNS in the germline V gene. This CDR3 has 16 amino acids. CDR3 in amino acids: CASSERGMGQGETQYF. The CDR3 coding sequence is TGTGCCAGCAGTGAAAGGGGTATGGGGCAGGGAGAGACCCAGTACTTC. The full variable domain, its missing parts supplied by reference TRBV25-1 and TRBJ2-5, is EADIYQTPRYLVIGTGKKITLECSQTMGHDKMYWYQQDPGMELHLIHYSYGVNSTEKGDLSSESTVSRIRTEHFPLTLESARPSHTSQYLCASSERGMGQGETQYFGPGTRLLVL.

The chain couples TRBV5-6 to TRBJ2-1; D gene uncertain. Trimming left V 0 bases short and J 7 bases short, with 8 bases between. This CDR3 spans 13 amino acids. The germline CDR1 and CDR2 sequences are SGHDT and YYEEEE. DNA of the CDR3: TGTGCCAGCAGCTTGGCAGGTTTTAATGAGCAGTTCTTC. Translation gives CASSLAGFNEQFF.

This clone has more than one count but fewer than ten. The V and J genes are TRBV10-2 and TRBJ2-1; TRBD2 agrees at 9 bases. This CDR3 comprises 13 residues. Looked up from germline, CDR1 is WSHSY and CDR2 is SAAADI. Unmatched junction bases numbered 6, after V lost 5 bases and J lost 10 bases. CDR3 amino acids: CASSISGGREQFF. CDR3 DNA sequence: TGCGCCAGCAGTATTAGCGGGGGTAGAGAGCAGTTCTTC.

In the case of this clone: At one of its ends the junction is not consistent with the germline gene, which may arise from a read error. The chain uses TRBV6-6 and TRBJ2-5; 7 bases agree with TRBD1. The CDR3 covers 14 residues. Germline values: CDR1 MNHNY, CDR2 SVGAGI (reference sequence). CDR3 sequence: CAGSYLTGLETQYF. The CDR3 nucleotides read TGTGCCGGCAGTTACCTGACAGGGTTGGAGACCCAGTACTTC.

V is TRBV29-1 and J is TRBJ1-2; no clear D. Trimming stripped 3 bases from V and 1 base from J, with 9 bases between. Germline CDR1 and CDR2: SQVTM and ANQGSEA. This CDR3 contains 13 residues. In DNA form, the CDR3 reads TGCAGCGTTGAGTCCGGGCTTAACTATGGCTACACCTTC. It is translated as CSVESGLNYGYTF.

The J gene is TRBJ1-2, the V gene TRBV5-3, with D uncertain. TRBV5-3 is identified as an open reading frame with a role that is uncertain. This CDR3 spans 17 amino acids. The V gene lost 3 bases and the J gene lost 0 bases, with 18 bases spanning the gap. CDR3: CARSWPPGRVANYGYTF. The CDR3 DNA is TGTGCCAGAAGCTGGCCCCCCGGGAGGGTGGCTAACTATGGCTACACCTTC.

The chain uses TRBV28 and TRBJ2-1; D is unresolved. The CDR3 is made up of 13 amino acids. The V end lost 7 bases, the J end lost 7 bases, and 14 bases lay between the germline ends. Germline CDR1 reads MDHEN; CDR2 reads SYDVKM. CDR3 coding DNA: TGTGCCAGCACGTTGCGCCCCCTAAATGAGCAGTTCTTC. Its protein product is CASTLRPLNEQFF.

The chain employs TRBV27 and TRBJ1-4, with D possibly being TRBD1 (5 bases). Deletions cut 0 bases from V and 8 bases from J, with 10 bases between. Germline assignment: CDR1 MNHEY and CDR2 SMNVEV (reference sequence). This CDR3 has 14 residues. The CDR3 here is CASSLSGQGEKLFF. The CDR3 bases are TGTGCCAGCAGTTTATCGGGGCAGGGCGAAAAACTGTTTTTT.

The V gene is TRBV30, the J gene TRBJ2-7; a possible D gene is TRBD1 (5 bases). V lost 5 bases and J lost 5, with 10 bases in between. CDR3 length: 11 amino acids. Per the germline V gene, CDR1 is GTSNPN and CDR2 is SVGIG (reference sequence). The CDR3 DNA is TGTGCCTGGGACAGAACGCACGAGCAGTACGTC. Translated, it gives CAWDRTHEQYV.

The chain uses TRBV14 and TRBJ2-1; D not resolved. Germline V lookup: CDR1 SGHDN, CDR2 FVKESK. CDR3 size: 12 residues. The ends were cut back, 4 bases at V and 5 bases at J, with 6 bases in the middle. In nucleotides, the CDR3 is TGTGCCAGCAGCCCGCAAGACAATGAGCAGTTCTTC. As protein: CASSPQDNEQFF.

This clone was counted a single time. The chain has TRBV5-4 and TRBJ1-3; perhaps TRBD1 as D (5 bases). CDR1 and CDR2 from the germline V gene are SGHNT and YYREEE (reference sequence). The CDR3 contains 14 residues. The V end was cut by 4 bases, the J end by 2 bases, with 10 bases between. CDR3 in DNA: TGTGCCAGCAGCCTGGGAGGGGCTGGAAACACCATATATTTT. It is translated as CASSLGGAGNTIYF.